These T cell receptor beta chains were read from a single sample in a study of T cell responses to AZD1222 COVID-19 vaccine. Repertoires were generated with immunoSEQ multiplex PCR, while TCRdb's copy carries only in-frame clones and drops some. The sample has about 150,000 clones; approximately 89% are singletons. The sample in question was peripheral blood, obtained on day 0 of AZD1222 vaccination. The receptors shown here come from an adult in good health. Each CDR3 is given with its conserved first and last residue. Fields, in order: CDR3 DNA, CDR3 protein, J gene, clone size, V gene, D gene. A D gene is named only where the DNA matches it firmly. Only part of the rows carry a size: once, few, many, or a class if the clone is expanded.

CDR3nt: TGCGCCAGCAGCCCCAGACAGGGCGGACAGCCCCAGCATTTT; CDR3aa: CASSPRQGGQPQHF; j_gene: TRBJ1-5; abundance: once; v_gene: TRBV4-3; d_gene: TRBD1
CDR3nt: TGTGCCAGCAACCGTCCCTGGGAGACCCAGTACTTC; CDR3aa: CASNRPWETQYF; j_gene: TRBJ2-5; abundance: once; v_gene: TRBV7-2; d_gene: -
CDR3nt: TGCGCCAGCAGCGCCCTACAGGGGGCGAACACTGAAGCTTTCTTT; CDR3aa: CASSALQGANTEAFF; j_gene: TRBJ1-1; abundance: -; v_gene: TRBV5-1; d_gene: TRBD1
CDR3nt: TGTGCCAGCAGCTCTCTGCCCCCCCCCACAGATACGCAGTATTTT; CDR3aa: CASSSLPPPTDTQYF; j_gene: TRBJ2-3; abundance: once; v_gene: TRBV7-2; d_gene: -
CDR3nt: TGTGCCAGCAGCTTAGATCGGGTAGGAAACTATGGCTACACCTTC; CDR3aa: CASSLDRVGNYGYTF; j_gene: TRBJ1-2; abundance: -; v_gene: TRBV11-3; d_gene: -
CDR3nt: TGTGCCAGCAGTCCCAATGGGGAGTATCAGCCCCAGCATTTT; CDR3aa: CASSPNGEYQPQHF; j_gene: TRBJ1-5; abundance: -; v_gene: TRBV6-5; d_gene: -
CDR3nt: TGCGCCAGCAGCCTGGGTCACGGGATTGGAGAAAAACTGTTTTTT; CDR3aa: CASSLGHGIGEKLFF; j_gene: TRBJ1-4; abundance: few; v_gene: TRBV4-1; d_gene: -
CDR3nt: TGTGCCAGTAGTATCGTGGGACAGGGCTCGGGAAACACCATATATTTT; CDR3aa: CASSIVGQGSGNTIYF; j_gene: TRBJ1-3; abundance: -; v_gene: TRBV19; d_gene: TRBD1
CDR3nt: TGTGCCAGCAGTTTAGGACCAGGGTCACTTACAGGAAAACTGTTTTTT; CDR3aa: CASSLGPGSLTGKLFF; j_gene: TRBJ1-4; abundance: few; v_gene: TRBV27; d_gene: -
CDR3nt: TGCAGTGCTAGTCGGGGTTACCAAGAGACCCAGTACTTC; CDR3aa: CSASRGYQETQYF; j_gene: TRBJ2-5; abundance: -; v_gene: TRBV20-1; d_gene: -
CDR3nt: TGTGCCATCTCGGGGGCGGGAACCTATGGCTACACCTTC; CDR3aa: CAISGAGTYGYTF; j_gene: TRBJ1-2; abundance: -; v_gene: TRBV11-3; d_gene: -
CDR3nt: TGCAGCGTCGACACTGGACAGGGAGCCCTCCGTGGCTACACCTTC; CDR3aa: CSVDTGQGALRGYTF; j_gene: TRBJ1-2; abundance: -; v_gene: TRBV29-1; d_gene: TRBD1
CDR3nt: TGTGCCAGCAGAGAAACATACGTTAATTCACCCCTCCACTTT; CDR3aa: CASRETYVNSPLHF; j_gene: TRBJ1-6; abundance: -; v_gene: TRBV25-1; d_gene: -
CDR3nt: TGTGCCAGCAGCTTAGCGGTTTCAGGGCAGTACTTC; CDR3aa: CASSLAVSGQYF; j_gene: TRBJ2-7; abundance: -; v_gene: TRBV7-9; d_gene: -
CDR3nt: TGTGCCAGCTCACCAAAACCTTGGGGTAATTCACCCCTCCACTTT; CDR3aa: CASSPKPWGNSPLHF; j_gene: TRBJ1-6; abundance: -; v_gene: TRBV18; d_gene: -
CDR3nt: TGTGCCAGCAGTTTGATAAATGAGCAGTTCTTC; CDR3aa: CASSLINEQFF; j_gene: TRBJ2-1; abundance: -; v_gene: TRBV28; d_gene: -
CDR3nt: TGTGCCAGCAGTTACGGATGGGGGACAGGGGGCCAGACTGAAGCTTTCTTT; CDR3aa: CASSYGWGTGGQTEAFF; j_gene: TRBJ1-1; abundance: -; v_gene: TRBV6-2/TRBV6-3; d_gene: TRBD1
CDR3nt: TGTGCCAGCAGTGGGTCAAGGGGGGAGACCCAGTACTTC; CDR3aa: CASSGSRGETQYF; j_gene: TRBJ2-5; abundance: -; v_gene: TRBV2; d_gene: -
CDR3nt: TGTGCCAGTGGGTACAATGAGCAGTTCTTC; CDR3aa: CASGYNEQFF; j_gene: TRBJ2-1; abundance: -; v_gene: TRBV6-5; d_gene: -
CDR3nt: TGTGCCAGCAGCCTAAACAGGGGGTTAACTGAAGCTTTCTTT; CDR3aa: CASSLNRGLTEAFF; j_gene: TRBJ1-1; abundance: once; v_gene: TRBV7-9; d_gene: TRBD1
CDR3nt: TGTGCCAGCAGTAAGGTTGCGGACCGCAGGGAGCAGTTCTTC; CDR3aa: CASSKVADRREQFF; j_gene: TRBJ2-1; abundance: -; v_gene: TRBV7-9; d_gene: -
CDR3nt: TGCGCCAGCAGCTTGGCTCACAGGGGAACCCCCCACTTT; CDR3aa: CASSLAHRGTPHF; j_gene: TRBJ1-6; abundance: many; v_gene: TRBV5-1; d_gene: TRBD1
CDR3nt: TGTGCCACCAGCAGAGATCGGGGACAGGGGCGGGTTGAAAAACTGTTTTTT; CDR3aa: CATSRDRGQGRVEKLFF; j_gene: TRBJ1-4; abundance: -; v_gene: TRBV15; d_gene: TRBD1
CDR3nt: TGCAGCGTTACCACGGGGGGTGAGCCCCAGCATTTT; CDR3aa: CSVTTGGEPQHF; j_gene: TRBJ1-5; abundance: -; v_gene: TRBV29-1; d_gene: -
CDR3nt: TGTGCCAGTAGTGCTGGGACAGGGGGCGCAAGGGGCCTCTACGAGCAGTACTTC; CDR3aa: CASSAGTGGARGLYEQYF; j_gene: TRBJ2-7; abundance: -; v_gene: TRBV19; d_gene: TRBD1